This entry features one T cell receptor beta chain sequence. This clonotype has a single count. This clone's antigen is unknown. Per-nucleotide qualities are absent, and no much larger clonotype sits a single base away. A lone read is weak support. RNA was isolated from bulk, unsorted tissue, and RNA quality was assessed with a NanoDrop ND-1000 and an Agilent 2100. For the normal lung samples, distant non-tumor tissue was collected more than 3 cm away from the tumor edge. Donors were newly diagnosed lung cancer patients admitted for thoracic surgery in China between August and November 2014, without prior chemotherapy. Anyone who had undergone radiotherapy or chemotherapy before, or who had another cancer at the same time, was left out of the study. Surgical tissue pieces of about 1-2.1 cm3 were preserved in RNAlater solution and stored at -80 °C until use. Library construction relied on multiplex PCR. The run used an Illumina HiSeq 2500. Following protocols modified from ARM-PCR, the researchers constructed TCRbeta libraries through three rounds of nested PCR with primers (Table S4). Before sequencing, PCR products in the 200-500 bp range were cut out of the gel and cleaned up using the QIAquick gel extraction kit. As for how the authors treated the data: Reads were cleaned with Trimmomatic, merged with FLASH into complete CDR3 sequences, and assigned to V(D)J germline segments with MiTCR. VDJtools was used to compute clonal diversity as the inverse Simpson's index. In-frame sequences lacking a premature stop codon were counted as productive reads. The raw public data were reprocessed by TCRdb itself: fastp quality trimming at Q25, MiXCR clonotype calling, in-frame beta chains only. Rows are unified per CDR3 protein, each entry keeping the most common DNA and genes. These V and J calls originate from TCRdb's pipeline instead of the authors' own analysis. The sample table contains 50,000 or so distinct CDR3 sequences; only one count was recorded for around three quarters of them. Of the sample, roughly 25% falls within the top ten clones.

Trimming removed 6 bases from V and 5 bases from J, leaving 22 bases between the germline ends. From cysteine to phenylalanine, the CDR3 is 16 amino acids long. Just the 48-base CDR3 DNA is kept, in frame starting at base 1. This sample stems from a study of tumor and adjacent non-tumor tissue in lung cancer (dated by TCRdb to the late 2010s). Concerning the study at large: The cohort included under 15 adenocarcinoma, a couple of squamous cell carcinoma and 1 small cell lung cancer patients. The roughly 15 enrolled patients, of whom around 10 were men and 5 were women, were aged about 31 to 85 years and were diagnosed with TNM stage I to III disease. A few dozen paired specimens, one tumor and one normal lung sample per patient, were profiled by TCRbeta CDR3 sequencing. Using bulk TCRbeta repertoires from under 18 lung cancer patients, the study set lung tumor tissue side by side with matched distant non-tumor lung tissue. Sequencing produced more than 100,000,000 productive TCRbeta reads in total, an average of approximately 3.9 million reads per sample.

Broader findings and caveats from the paper: Significantly higher TCR diversity (inverse Simpson) was observed in tumor tissue than in normal lung tissue (about 410 vs 180, P = 0.0075, Mann-Whitney U test). The cohort had only about 16 patients, and the authors noted that larger samples and more detailed clinical data are needed. Because peripheral blood was not sequenced, blood TCRbeta repertoires in the lung cancer patients of the study were not examined. TCR diversity was significantly higher in younger patients, and greater tumor TCR diversity was associated with shorter overall survival and shorter disease-free survival. The top 100 clones made up a significantly larger cumulative share of the repertoire in normal lung than in tumor tissue. The sequencing platform is not named in the methods, and unique molecular identifiers are not mentioned.

Source material: distant non-tumor lung tissue. The TCR originated in a woman aged 55-69 years with non-small cell lung cancer. The chain is assembled from TRBV12-3 or TRBV12-4 and TRBJ2-5; the D gene could be either TRBD1 or TRBD2, each agreeing at 5 bases. The sequence in DNA is TGTGCCAGCAGCCCAAGTCACGGGGCCGGAGAGGAGACCCAGTACTTC. Translated, this gives CASSPSHGAGEETQYF.